This entry features one TCR beta chain sequence. The antigen is unknown. This specimen comes from a study of T cells expressing NK-cell markers. Notes on the study in general: In several donors, dominant clonotypes made up roughly 25-60.1% of CD3+CD56-NKG2C+ cells. The share of CD8+ T cells held by dominant NKG2C+ clonotypes was roughly 1.0-8% in more than 5 donors.

Reanalyzing the 5' RACE reads, TCRdb keeps one entry per CDR3 protein, without DNA. This table holds about 150,000 distinct CDR3 sequences. There are 15 residues in the CDR3. Germline lookup yields CDR1 LGHDT and CDR2 YNNKEL (reference sequence). The gene calls are TRBV3-1 and TRBJ1-2; TCRdb proposes TRBD1, but this gene call is untestable without DNA. What was sequenced was blood T cells: a sorted CD56 or NKG2C T cell subset, CD4+ or CD8+ T cells, or bulk PBMC T cells (not recorded which). The origin of this receptor is a man aged 18 to 69 in good health. CDR3 region: CASSQEWDSNYGYTF.